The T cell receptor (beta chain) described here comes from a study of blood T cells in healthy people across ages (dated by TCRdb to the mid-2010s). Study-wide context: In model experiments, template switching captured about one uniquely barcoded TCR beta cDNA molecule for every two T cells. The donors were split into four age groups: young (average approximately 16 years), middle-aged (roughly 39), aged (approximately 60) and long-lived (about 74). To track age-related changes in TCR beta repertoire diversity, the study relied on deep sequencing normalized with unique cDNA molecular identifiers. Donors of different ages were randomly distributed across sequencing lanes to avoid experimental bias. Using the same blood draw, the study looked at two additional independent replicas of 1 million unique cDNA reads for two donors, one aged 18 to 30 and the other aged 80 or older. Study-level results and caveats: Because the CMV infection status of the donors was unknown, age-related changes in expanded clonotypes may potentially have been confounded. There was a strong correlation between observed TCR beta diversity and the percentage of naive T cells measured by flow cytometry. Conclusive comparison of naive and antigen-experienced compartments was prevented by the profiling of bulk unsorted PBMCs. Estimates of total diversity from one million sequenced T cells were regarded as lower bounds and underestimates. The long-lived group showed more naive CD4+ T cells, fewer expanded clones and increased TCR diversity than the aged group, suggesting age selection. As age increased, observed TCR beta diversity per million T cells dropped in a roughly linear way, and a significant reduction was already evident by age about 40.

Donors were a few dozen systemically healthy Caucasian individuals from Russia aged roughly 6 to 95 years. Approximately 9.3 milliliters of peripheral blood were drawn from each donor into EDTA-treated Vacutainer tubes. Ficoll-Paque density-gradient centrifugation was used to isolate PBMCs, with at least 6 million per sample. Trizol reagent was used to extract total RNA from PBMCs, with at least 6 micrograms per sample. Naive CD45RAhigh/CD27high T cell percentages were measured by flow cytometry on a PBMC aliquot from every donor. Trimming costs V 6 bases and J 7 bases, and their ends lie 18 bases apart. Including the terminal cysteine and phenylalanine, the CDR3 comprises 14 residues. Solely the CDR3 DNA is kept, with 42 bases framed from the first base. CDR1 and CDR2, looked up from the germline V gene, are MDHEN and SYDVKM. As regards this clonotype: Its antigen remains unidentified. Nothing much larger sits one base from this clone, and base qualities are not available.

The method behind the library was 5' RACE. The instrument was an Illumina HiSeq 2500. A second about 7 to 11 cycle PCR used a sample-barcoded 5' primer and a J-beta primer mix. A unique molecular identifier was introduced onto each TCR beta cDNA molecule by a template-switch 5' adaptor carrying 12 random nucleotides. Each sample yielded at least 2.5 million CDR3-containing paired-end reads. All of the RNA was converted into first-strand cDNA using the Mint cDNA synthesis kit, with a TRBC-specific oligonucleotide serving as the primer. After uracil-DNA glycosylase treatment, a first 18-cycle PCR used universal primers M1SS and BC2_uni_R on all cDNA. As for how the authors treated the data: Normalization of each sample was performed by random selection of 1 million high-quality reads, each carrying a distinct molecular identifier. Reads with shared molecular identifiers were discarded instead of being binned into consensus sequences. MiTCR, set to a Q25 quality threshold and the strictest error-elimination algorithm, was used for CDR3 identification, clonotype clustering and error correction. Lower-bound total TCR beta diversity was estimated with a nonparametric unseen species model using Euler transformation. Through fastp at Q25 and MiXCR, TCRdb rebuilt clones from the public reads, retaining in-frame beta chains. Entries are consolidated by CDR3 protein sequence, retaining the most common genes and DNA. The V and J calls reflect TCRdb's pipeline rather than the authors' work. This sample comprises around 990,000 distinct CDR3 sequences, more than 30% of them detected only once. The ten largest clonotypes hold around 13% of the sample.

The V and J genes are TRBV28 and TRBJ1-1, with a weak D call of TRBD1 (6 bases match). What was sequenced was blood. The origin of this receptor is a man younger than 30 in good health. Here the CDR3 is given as CASRDMGALFEAFF. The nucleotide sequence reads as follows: TGTGCCAGCAGGGACATGGGGGCCCTTTTTGAAGCTTTCTTT.